Listed below are T cell receptor beta chains from one sample, sequenced in a study of cytomegalovirus exposure and HLA in healthy donors. The table came from immunoSEQ multiplex PCR; TCRdb's copy has only in-frame clones and leaves some out. The data hold a few hundred thousand clones, with 80% observed a single time. The sequencing sample was made of PBMCs. These receptors came from a girl aged 2 to 10 in good health and CMV-seronegative. Each CDR3 is given with its conserved first and last residue. D genes are given only for firm matches. Clone size is given for some rows only: seen once, a few or many times, or a class if the clone is expanded.

size: NA
J: TRBJ1-2
D: NA
length: 11
V: TRBV2
DNA: TGTGCCCGTGGCGGAGTTGATGGCTACACCTTC
CDR3: CARGGVDGYTF

size: NA
J: TRBJ2-1
D: NA
length: 14
V: TRBV7-9
DNA: TGTGCCAGCAGCGACAAGACACCCTACAATGAGCAGTTCTTC
CDR3: CASSDKTPYNEQFF

size: NA
J: TRBJ1-1
D: NA
length: 14
V: TRBV28
DNA: TGTGCCAGCGTCGGACAGTCCTTCAACACTGAAGCTTTCTTT
CDR3: CASVGQSFNTEAFF

size: NA
J: TRBJ2-1
D: TRBD2
length: 13
V: TRBV11-2
DNA: TGTGCCAGCAGCTGGGGACTACACAATGAGCAGTTCTTC
CDR3: CASSWGLHNEQFF

size: once
J: TRBJ1-6
D: TRBD1
length: 15
V: TRBV2
DNA: TGTGCCAGCCAGGACAGGGTGTCCTATAATTCACCCCTCCACTTT
CDR3: CASQDRVSYNSPLHF

size: NA
J: TRBJ2-5
D: TRBD1
length: 15
V: TRBV28
DNA: TGTGCCAGCAGCTTAGGGACAGGGATGCAAGAGACCCAGTACTTC
CDR3: CASSLGTGMQETQYF

size: NA
J: TRBJ2-5
D: NA
length: 17
V: TRBV21-1
DNA: TGTGCCAGCAGCAAAGACGTACGAGGAGACAGGTTGGTTCACCAGTACTTC
CDR3: CASSKDVRGDRLVHQYF

size: NA
J: TRBJ2-1
D: TRBD1
length: 15
V: TRBV19
DNA: TGTGCCAGTAGTATATTGGGACAGGGGGAAAATGAGCAGTTCTTC
CDR3: CASSILGQGENEQFF

size: NA
J: TRBJ1-1
D: NA
length: 11
V: TRBV30
DNA: TGTGCCTACCTGAGGAACACTGAAGCTTTCTTT
CDR3: CAYLRNTEAFF

size: NA
J: TRBJ2-2
D: TRBD2
length: 19
V: TRBV9
DNA: TGTGCCAGCAGCCTCACTCCAACCGGGACTAGCGGTAACACCGGGGAGCTGTTTTTT
CDR3: CASSLTPTGTSGNTGELFF

size: NA
J: TRBJ2-3
D: NA
length: 15
V: TRBV7-9
DNA: TGTGCCAGCAGCTTGGGGCCCTCTAGCACAGATACGCAGTATTTT
CDR3: CASSLGPSSTDTQYF

size: NA
J: TRBJ2-7
D: TRBD2
length: 15
V: TRBV6-5
DNA: TGTGCCAGCAGCTCCGGGACTAGCGGGAACTACGAGCAGTACTTC
CDR3: CASSSGTSGNYEQYF

size: NA
J: TRBJ2-3
D: NA
length: 14
V: TRBV18
DNA: TGTGCCAGCTCACCACCGAGGACTAAACATACGCAGTATTTT
CDR3: CASSPPRTKHTQYF

size: NA
J: TRBJ2-6
D: TRBD1
length: 17
V: TRBV7-9
DNA: TGTGCCAGCAGCGTGGACAGGGGGCTGTCGGGGGCCAACGTCCTGACTTTC
CDR3: CASSVDRGLSGANVLTF

size: NA
J: TRBJ1-2
D: NA
length: 13
V: TRBV5-4
DNA: TGTGCCAGCAGCTTGGACGAGAACTATGGCTACACCTTC
CDR3: CASSLDENYGYTF

size: NA
J: TRBJ2-3
D: NA
length: 13
V: TRBV30
DNA: TGTGCCTGGAGTGTACAAGGAGCGGATACGCAGTATTTT
CDR3: CAWSVQGADTQYF

size: NA
J: TRBJ1-5
D: NA
length: 13
V: TRBV28
DNA: TGTGCCAGCAGTTTCACACGTGATCAGCCCCAGCATTTT
CDR3: CASSFTRDQPQHF

size: NA
J: TRBJ1-6
D: NA
length: 14
V: TRBV29-1
DNA: TGCAGCGTTGAGATGTTGGAGTTAAATTCACCCCTCCACTTT
CDR3: CSVEMLELNSPLHF

size: NA
J: TRBJ1-6
D: NA
length: 13
V: TRBV5-6
DNA: TGTGCCAGCAGCTTTTCCCATAGTTCACCCCTCCACTTT
CDR3: CASSFSHSSPLHF

size: NA
J: TRBJ2-7
D: NA
length: 14
V: TRBV9
DNA: TGTGCCAGCAGCGTAGGCTATTTCTCCTACGAGCAGTACTTC
CDR3: CASSVGYFSYEQYF

size: NA
J: TRBJ2-3
D: NA
length: 15
V: TRBV6-5
DNA: TGTGCCAGCAGTCCCCGGGGGGCCCGGACAGATACGCAGTATTTT
CDR3: CASSPRGARTDTQYF

size: NA
J: TRBJ2-1
D: TRBD2
length: 15
V: TRBV11-2
DNA: TGTGCCAGCAGCTTAAGACTAGCGGGGGGCCATGAGCAGTTCTTC
CDR3: CASSLRLAGGHEQFF

size: NA
J: TRBJ1-2
D: NA
length: 17
V: TRBV7-2
DNA: TGTGCCAGCAGCTCCTCCACTGCTTACGACAGTAACTATGGCTACACCTTC
CDR3: CASSSSTAYDSNYGYTF

size: NA
J: TRBJ1-1
D: TRBD1
length: 18
V: TRBV6-4
DNA: TGTGCCAGCAGAGTGAGGGGGACAGGGGGCTTGCTAGGCACTGAAGCTTTCTTT
CDR3: CASRVRGTGGLLGTEAFF

size: NA
J: TRBJ1-1
D: NA
length: 13
V: TRBV2
DNA: TGTGCCAGCAGCGGGGAAACGAACACTGAAGCTTTCTTT
CDR3: CASSGETNTEAFF

size: NA
J: TRBJ2-7
D: NA
length: 13
V: TRBV7-8
DNA: TGTGCCAGCAGCTTAGTCCTAGCCGGCGAGCAGTACTTC
CDR3: CASSLVLAGEQYF

size: NA
J: TRBJ2-5
D: TRBD2
length: 14
V: TRBV6-1
DNA: TGTGCCAGCATTGGGACGTTAGCGGGGAAGACCCAGTACTTC
CDR3: CASIGTLAGKTQYF

size: NA
J: TRBJ2-4
D: NA
length: 15
V: TRBV6-4
DNA: TGTGCCACCCAAAGACGAGGGTCAGCCAAAAACATTCAGTACTTC
CDR3: CATQRRGSAKNIQYF

size: NA
J: TRBJ2-3
D: TRBD2
length: 17
V: TRBV7-2
DNA: TGTGCCAGCAGCTTAGCGTTGCCTAGCGGGAGTGCAGATACGCAGTATTTT
CDR3: CASSLALPSGSADTQYF

size: NA
J: TRBJ1-1
D: TRBD1
length: 15
V: TRBV10-3
DNA: TGTGCCATCAGCCCCGGGACAGGGCCGGGGACTGAAGCTTTCTTT
CDR3: CAISPGTGPGTEAFF

size: NA
J: TRBJ2-7
D: NA
length: 14
V: TRBV6-6
DNA: TGTGCCAGCAGTTACTCGGGCAGGGCCTACGAGCAGTACTTC
CDR3: CASSYSGRAYEQYF

size: once
J: TRBJ1-1
D: NA
length: 14
V: TRBV6-5
DNA: TGTGCCAGCAGTTACGGGGCTGGGAACACTGAAGCTTTCTTT
CDR3: CASSYGAGNTEAFF

size: NA
J: TRBJ2-7
D: NA
length: 14
V: TRBV5-1
DNA: TGCGCCAGCAGCTTGGGGGGCTCCGGCTACGAGCAGTACTTC
CDR3: CASSLGGSGYEQYF

size: NA
J: TRBJ2-7
D: TRBD2
length: 15
V: TRBV30
DNA: TGTGCCTGGACCCCAAATAGCGGGAGCTCCTACGAGCAGTACTTC
CDR3: CAWTPNSGSSYEQYF

size: NA
J: TRBJ2-1
D: NA
length: 12
V: TRBV10-1
DNA: TGCGCCAGCAGTGAATACAGGTTTGAGCAGTTCTTC
CDR3: CASSEYRFEQFF

size: NA
J: TRBJ1-1
D: TRBD1
length: 13
V: TRBV6-1
DNA: TGTGCCAGCAGTCCCCGGGACAGGGTCGAAGCTTTCTTT
CDR3: CASSPRDRVEAFF

size: NA
J: TRBJ1-4
D: NA
length: 15
V: TRBV6-6
DNA: TGTGCCAGCAGTGGGAGGGGGGCGGTTAATGAAAAACTGTTTTTT
CDR3: CASSGRGAVNEKLFF

size: NA
J: TRBJ2-3
D: NA
length: 15
V: TRBV27
DNA: TGTGCCAGCAGTTTAGGTTCGCAGAGCACAGATACGCAGTATTTT
CDR3: CASSLGSQSTDTQYF

size: few
J: TRBJ2-1
D: TRBD1
length: 18
V: TRBV5-1
DNA: TGCGCCAGCAGCTTGGGCCTCGGGACAGGGGCTGGGTACAATGAGCAGTTCTTC
CDR3: CASSLGLGTGAGYNEQFF

size: NA
J: TRBJ2-1
D: TRBD1
length: 22
V: TRBV15
DNA: TGTGCCACCAGCAGACTCCAAGGACAGGGGAAACTAACAAGATTGGGGAACAATGAGCAGTTCTTC
CDR3: CATSRLQGQGKLTRLGNNEQFF

size: NA
J: TRBJ1-2
D: TRBD1
length: 13
V: TRBV7-6
DNA: TGTGCCAGCAGCCAGGGACAGCACTATGGCTACACCTTC
CDR3: CASSQGQHYGYTF

size: once
J: TRBJ1-1
D: NA
length: 14
V: TRBV27
DNA: TGTGCCAGCAGTTTAGGGCAGGGTGGGACTGAAGCTTTCTTT
CDR3: CASSLGQGGTEAFF

size: NA
J: TRBJ2-7
D: TRBD2
length: 16
V: TRBV7-9
DNA: TGTGCCAGCAATCGCCTCGGTGGGACTAGCTCCTACGAGCAGTACTTC
CDR3: CASNRLGGTSSYEQYF

size: once
J: TRBJ2-3
D: NA
length: 13
V: TRBV7-6
DNA: TGTGCCAGCAGCTCGAGCGGGTCAGATACGCAGTATTTT
CDR3: CASSSSGSDTQYF

size: NA
J: TRBJ1-2
D: TRBD1
length: 15
V: TRBV7-9
DNA: TGTGCCAGCAGCCCCCAAACCGGGACAGGGGTCCGCTACACCTTC
CDR3: CASSPQTGTGVRYTF

size: NA
J: TRBJ2-5
D: TRBD1
length: 14
V: TRBV5-5
DNA: TGTGCCAGCAGCTGGGGGACAGGTGGAGAGACCCAGTACTTC
CDR3: CASSWGTGGETQYF

size: NA
J: TRBJ2-7
D: TRBD2
length: 15
V: TRBV27
DNA: TGTGCCAGCAGTTTAGTTAGCGGGGGAACCTACGAGCAGTACTTC
CDR3: CASSLVSGGTYEQYF

size: NA
J: TRBJ2-7
D: TRBD2
length: 16
V: TRBV13
DNA: TGTGCCAGCAGCTTCTTAATCGGGAGGCGCCCCTACGAGCAGTACTTC
CDR3: CASSFLIGRRPYEQYF

size: NA
J: TRBJ1-2
D: TRBD1
length: 14
V: TRBV5-6
DNA: TGTGCCAGCAGCTGGGGACAGGGACAATATGGCTACACCTTC
CDR3: CASSWGQGQYGYTF

size: once
J: TRBJ1-4
D: NA
length: 16
V: TRBV7-8
DNA: TGTGCCAGCAGCTTAGTGCCACAGGGACCCCATGAAAAACTGTTTTTT
CDR3: CASSLVPQGPHEKLFF

size: NA
J: TRBJ2-4
D: NA
length: 13
V: TRBV29-1
DNA: TGCAGCGTTTCGCGACAAGACGGAAACATTCAGTACTTC
CDR3: CSVSRQDGNIQYF

size: NA
J: TRBJ2-3
D: TRBD2
length: 18
V: TRBV9
DNA: TGTGCCAGCAGCGTAGTAGGACTAGCGGGTCTTGACACAGATACGCAGTATTTT
CDR3: CASSVVGLAGLDTDTQYF

size: once
J: TRBJ1-2
D: NA
length: 13
V: TRBV9
DNA: TGTGCCAGCAGCGTGACAGTTAACTATGGCTACACCTTC
CDR3: CASSVTVNYGYTF

size: NA
J: TRBJ2-5
D: NA
length: 13
V: TRBV5-4
DNA: TGTGCCAGCAGCTTGGGTACGGGGGAGACCCAGTACTTC
CDR3: CASSLGTGETQYF